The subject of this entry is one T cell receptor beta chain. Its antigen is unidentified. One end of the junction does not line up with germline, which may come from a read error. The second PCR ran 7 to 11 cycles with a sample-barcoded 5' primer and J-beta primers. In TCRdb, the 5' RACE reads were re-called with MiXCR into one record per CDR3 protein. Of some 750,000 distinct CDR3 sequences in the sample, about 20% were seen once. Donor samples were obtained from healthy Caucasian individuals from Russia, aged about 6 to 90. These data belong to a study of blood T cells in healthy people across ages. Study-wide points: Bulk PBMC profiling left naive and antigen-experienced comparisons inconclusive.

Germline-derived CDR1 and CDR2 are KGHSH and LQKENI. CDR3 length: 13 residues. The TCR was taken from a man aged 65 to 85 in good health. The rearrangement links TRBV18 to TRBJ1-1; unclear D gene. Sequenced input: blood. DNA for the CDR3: TGTGCCAGCTCCCCACACGGCTGGTCTGAAGCTTTCTTT. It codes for CASSPHGWSEAFF.